This paragraph covers one T cell receptor beta chain sequence. Antigen specificity is unknown. The repertoire was sequenced with immunoSEQ multiplex PCR; TCRdb's copy has only in-frame clones and lacks some. This sample has some 40,000 clones, with nearly 80% found just once. The CDR3 is made up of 13 amino acids. The junction had 6 bases not matched to a gene; V was cut back by 6 bases and J by 5 bases. Germline CDR1 reads KGHSH; CDR2 reads LQKENI. The data were obtained in a study of radiotherapy plus CTLA-4 blockade in lung cancer. Turning to the study itself: Objective response rate was over 15%; disease control rate, 31%. Study observations and caveats: Alongside interferon-beta, early blood T cell clone dynamics were reportedly the best predictor of response. Clones derived from tumor TCRs expanded in blood after radiotherapy plus ipilimumab.

This TCR came from a human donor with non-small cell lung cancer that progressed on radiotherapy plus ipilimumab. The material was peripheral blood, obtained from a patient treated with radiotherapy plus ipilimumab. The rearrangement uses TRBV18 and TRBJ2-5; TRBD1 agrees at 7 bases. The CDR3 nucleotides are TGTGCCAGCTCCAGGGGGATGAAGGAGACCCAGTACTTC. It specifies CASSRGMKETQYF.